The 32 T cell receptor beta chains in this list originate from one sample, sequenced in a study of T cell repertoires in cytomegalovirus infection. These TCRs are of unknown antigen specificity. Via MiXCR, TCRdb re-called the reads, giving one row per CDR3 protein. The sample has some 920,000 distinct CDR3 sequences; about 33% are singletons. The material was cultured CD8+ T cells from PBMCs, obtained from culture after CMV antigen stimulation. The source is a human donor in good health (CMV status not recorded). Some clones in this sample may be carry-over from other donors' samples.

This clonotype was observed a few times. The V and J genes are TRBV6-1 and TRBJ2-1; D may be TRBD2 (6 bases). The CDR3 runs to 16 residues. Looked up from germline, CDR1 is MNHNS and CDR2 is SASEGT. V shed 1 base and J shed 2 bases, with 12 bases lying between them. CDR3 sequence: CASSEVAGGPYNEQFF. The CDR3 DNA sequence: TGTGCCAGCAGTGAAGTTGCCGGGGGACCCTACAATGAGCAGTTCTTC.

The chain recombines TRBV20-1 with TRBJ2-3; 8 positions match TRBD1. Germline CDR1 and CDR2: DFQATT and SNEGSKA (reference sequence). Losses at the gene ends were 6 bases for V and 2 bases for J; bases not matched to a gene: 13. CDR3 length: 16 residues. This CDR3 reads CSADRDDIAITDTQYF. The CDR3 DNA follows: TGCAGTGCGGACAGGGACGATATCGCGATCACAGATACGCAGTATTTT.

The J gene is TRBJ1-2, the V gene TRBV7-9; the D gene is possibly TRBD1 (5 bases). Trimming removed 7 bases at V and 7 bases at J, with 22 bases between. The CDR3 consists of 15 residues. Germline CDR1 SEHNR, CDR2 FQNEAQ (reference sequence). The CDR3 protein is CASIQGEGVKSGYTF. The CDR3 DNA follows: TGTGCCAGCATCCAGGGTGAAGGGGTGAAGAGTGGCTACACCTTC. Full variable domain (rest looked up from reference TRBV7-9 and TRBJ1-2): DTGVSQNPRHKITKRGQNVTFRCDPISEHNRLYWYRQTLGQGPEFLTYFQNEAQLEKSRLLSDRFSAERPKGSFSTLEIQRTEQGDSAMYLCASIQGEGVKSGYTFGSGTRLTVV.

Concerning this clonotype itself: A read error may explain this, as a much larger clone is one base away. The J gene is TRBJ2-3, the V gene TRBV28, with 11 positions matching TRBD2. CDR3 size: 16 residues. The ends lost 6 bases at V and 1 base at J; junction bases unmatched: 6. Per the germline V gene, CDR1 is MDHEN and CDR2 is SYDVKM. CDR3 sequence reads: CASSPRGLAGTDTQYF. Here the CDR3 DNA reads TGTGCCAGCAGCCCCCGGGGACTAGCGGGCACAGATACGCAGTATTTT.

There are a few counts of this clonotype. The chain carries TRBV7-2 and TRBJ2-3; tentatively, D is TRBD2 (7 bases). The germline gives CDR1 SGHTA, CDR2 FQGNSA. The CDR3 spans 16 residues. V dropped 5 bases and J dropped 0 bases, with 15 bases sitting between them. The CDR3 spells CASSPSRGASTDTQYF. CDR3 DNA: TGTGCCAGCAGCCCTTCCCGGGGGGCTAGCACAGATACGCAGTATTTT.

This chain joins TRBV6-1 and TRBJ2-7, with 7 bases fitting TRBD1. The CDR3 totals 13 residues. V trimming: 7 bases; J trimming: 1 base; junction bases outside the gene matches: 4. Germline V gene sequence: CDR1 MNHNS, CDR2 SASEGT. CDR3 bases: TGTGCCAGCAAGACAGGGAAATCCTACGAGCAGTACGTC. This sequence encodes CASKTGKSYEQYV.

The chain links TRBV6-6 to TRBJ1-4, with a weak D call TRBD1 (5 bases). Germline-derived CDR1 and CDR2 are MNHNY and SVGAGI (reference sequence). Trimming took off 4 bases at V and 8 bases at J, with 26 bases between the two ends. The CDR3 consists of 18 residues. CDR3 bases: TGTGCCAGCAGTTTCATCAGAGGGGACCGGCGTAGGGTCGAAAAACTGTTTTTT. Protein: CASSFIRGDRRRVEKLFF.

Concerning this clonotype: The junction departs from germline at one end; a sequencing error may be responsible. CDR3: CVSSLRAWETQYF. Here the CDR3 DNA reads TGTGTCAGCAGCTTGAGGGCTTGGGAGACCCAGTACTTC. The chain couples TRBV7-6 to TRBJ2-5; tentative D call: TRBD2 (5 bases). From germline, CDR1 is SGHVS and CDR2 FNYEAQ. The CDR3 is 13 residues long.

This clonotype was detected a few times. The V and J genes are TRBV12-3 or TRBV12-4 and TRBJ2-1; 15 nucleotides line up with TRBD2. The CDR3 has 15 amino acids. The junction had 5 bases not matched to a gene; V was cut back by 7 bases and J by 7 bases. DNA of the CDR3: TGTGCCAGCACTGGACTAGCGGGGGGGTGGAATGAGCAGTTCTTC. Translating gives CASTGLAGGWNEQFF.

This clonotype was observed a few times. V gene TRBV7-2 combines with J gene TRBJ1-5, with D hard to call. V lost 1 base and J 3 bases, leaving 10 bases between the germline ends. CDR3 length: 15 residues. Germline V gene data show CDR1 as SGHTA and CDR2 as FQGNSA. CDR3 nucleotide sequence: TGTGCCAGCAGCTTAGGAACCAGAACCAATCAGCCCCAGCATTTT. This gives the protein CASSLGTRTNQPQHF.

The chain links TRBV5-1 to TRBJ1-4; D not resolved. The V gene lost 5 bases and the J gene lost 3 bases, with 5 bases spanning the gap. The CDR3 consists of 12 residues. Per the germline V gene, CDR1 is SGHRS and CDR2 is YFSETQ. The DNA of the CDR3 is TGCGCCAGCAGGCAAGCTAATGAAAAACTGTTTTTT. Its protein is CASRQANEKLFF.

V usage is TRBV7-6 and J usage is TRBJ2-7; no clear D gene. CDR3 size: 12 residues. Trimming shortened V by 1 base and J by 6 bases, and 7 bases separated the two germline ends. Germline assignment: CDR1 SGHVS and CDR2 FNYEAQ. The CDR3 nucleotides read TGTGCCAGCAGCTTAGGTGATCGCGAGCAGTACGTC. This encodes CASSLGDREQYV.

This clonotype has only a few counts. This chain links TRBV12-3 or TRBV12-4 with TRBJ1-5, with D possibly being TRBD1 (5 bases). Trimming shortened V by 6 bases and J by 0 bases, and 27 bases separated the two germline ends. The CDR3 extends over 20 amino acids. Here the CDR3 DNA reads TGTGCCAGCAGCCCCCCCCCCTTCTATCGCGGGGGAAATAGCAATCAGCCCCAGCATTTT. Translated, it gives CASSPPPFYRGGNSNQPQHF.

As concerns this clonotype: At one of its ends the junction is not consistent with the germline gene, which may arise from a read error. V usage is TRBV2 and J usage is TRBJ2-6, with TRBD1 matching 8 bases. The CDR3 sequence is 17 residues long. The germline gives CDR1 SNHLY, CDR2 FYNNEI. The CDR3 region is CASISRTGGTGANALTF. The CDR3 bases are TGTGCCAGCATTTCCCGAACAGGGGGAACTGGGGCCAACGCCCTGACTTTC. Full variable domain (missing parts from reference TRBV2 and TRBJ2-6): EPEVTQTPSHQVTQMGQEVILRCVPISNHLYFYWYRQILGQKVEFLVSFYNNEISEKSEIFDDQFSVERPDGSNFTLKIRSTKLEDSAMYFCASISRTGGTGANALTFGAGSRLTVL.

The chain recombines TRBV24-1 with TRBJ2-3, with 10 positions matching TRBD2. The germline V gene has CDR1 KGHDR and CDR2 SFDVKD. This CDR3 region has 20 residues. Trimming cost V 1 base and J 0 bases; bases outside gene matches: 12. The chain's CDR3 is CATSDFAGSGGSTSTDTQYF. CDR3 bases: TGTGCCACCAGTGATTTTGCAGGTAGCGGGGGGTCCACTAGCACAGATACGCAGTATTTT.

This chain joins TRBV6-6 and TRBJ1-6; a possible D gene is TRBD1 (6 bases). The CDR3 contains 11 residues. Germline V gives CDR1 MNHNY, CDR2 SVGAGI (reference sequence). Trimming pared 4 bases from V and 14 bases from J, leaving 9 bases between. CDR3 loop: CASSSTGTLHF. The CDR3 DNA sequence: TGTGCCAGCAGTTCGACAGGAACCCTCCACTTT.

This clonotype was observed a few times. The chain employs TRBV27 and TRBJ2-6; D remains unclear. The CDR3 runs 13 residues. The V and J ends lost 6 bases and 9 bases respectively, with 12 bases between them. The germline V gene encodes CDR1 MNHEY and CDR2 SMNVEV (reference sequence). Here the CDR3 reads CASRNDIRNVLTF. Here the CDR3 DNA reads TGTGCCAGCAGAAATGACATCCGCAACGTCCTGACTTTC.

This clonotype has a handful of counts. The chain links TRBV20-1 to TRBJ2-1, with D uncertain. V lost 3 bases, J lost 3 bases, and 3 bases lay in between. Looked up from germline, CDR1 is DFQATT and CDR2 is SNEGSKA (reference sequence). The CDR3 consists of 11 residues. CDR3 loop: CSASFYNEQFF. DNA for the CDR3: TGCAGTGCTAGTTTCTACAATGAGCAGTTCTTC.

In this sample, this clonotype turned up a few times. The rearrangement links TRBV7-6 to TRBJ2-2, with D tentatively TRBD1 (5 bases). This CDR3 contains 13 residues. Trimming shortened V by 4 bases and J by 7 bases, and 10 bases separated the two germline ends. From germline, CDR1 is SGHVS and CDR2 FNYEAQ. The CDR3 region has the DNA TGTGCCAGCAGCTCGACAGTTTTCGGGGAGCTGTTTTTT. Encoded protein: CASSSTVFGELFF.

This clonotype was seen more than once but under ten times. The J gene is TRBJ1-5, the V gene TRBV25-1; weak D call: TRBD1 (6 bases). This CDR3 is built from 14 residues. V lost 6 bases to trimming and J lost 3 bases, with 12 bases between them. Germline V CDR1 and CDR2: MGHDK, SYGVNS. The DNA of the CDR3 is TGTGCCAGCAGCACCCCGGGACACAATCAGCCCCAGCATTTT. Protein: CASSTPGHNQPQHF. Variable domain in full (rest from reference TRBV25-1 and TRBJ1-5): EADIYQTPRYLVIGTGKKITLECSQTMGHDKMYWYQQDPGMELHLIHYSYGVNSTEKGDLSSESTVSRIRTEHFPLTLESARPSHTSQYLCASSTPGHNQPQHFGDGTRLSIL.

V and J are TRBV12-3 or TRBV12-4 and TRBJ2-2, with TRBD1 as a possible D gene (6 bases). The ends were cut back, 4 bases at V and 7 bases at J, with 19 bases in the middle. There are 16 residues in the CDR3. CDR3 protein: CASSSVGYVGGGELFF. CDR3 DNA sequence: TGTGCCAGCAGTTCGGTCGGTTACGTAGGGGGCGGGGAGCTGTTTTTT.

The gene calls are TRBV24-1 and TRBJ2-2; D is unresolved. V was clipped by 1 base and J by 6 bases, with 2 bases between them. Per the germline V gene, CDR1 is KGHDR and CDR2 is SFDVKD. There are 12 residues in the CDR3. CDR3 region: CATSDFPGELFF. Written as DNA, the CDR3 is TGTGCCACCAGTGATTTTCCCGGGGAGCTGTTTTTT.

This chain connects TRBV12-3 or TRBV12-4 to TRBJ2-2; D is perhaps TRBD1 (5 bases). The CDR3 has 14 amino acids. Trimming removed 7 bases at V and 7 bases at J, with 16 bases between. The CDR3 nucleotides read TGTGCCAGCACCTACCCGGGTAGGGGCGGGGAGCTGTTTTTT. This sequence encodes CASTYPGRGGELFF.

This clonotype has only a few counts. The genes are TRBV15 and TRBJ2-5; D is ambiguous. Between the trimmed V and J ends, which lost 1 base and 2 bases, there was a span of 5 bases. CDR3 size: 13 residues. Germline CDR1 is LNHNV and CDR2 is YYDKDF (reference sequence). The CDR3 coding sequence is TGTGCCACCAGCAGAGGAGGTCAAGAGACCCAGTACTTC. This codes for CATSRGGQETQYF.

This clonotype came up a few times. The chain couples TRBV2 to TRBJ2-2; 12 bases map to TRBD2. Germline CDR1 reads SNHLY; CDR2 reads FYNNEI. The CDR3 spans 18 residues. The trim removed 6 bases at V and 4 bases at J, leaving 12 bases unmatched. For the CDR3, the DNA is TGTGCCAGCAGGAGGGGCTTACTAGCGGGGGGCATCACCGGGGAGCTGTTTTTT. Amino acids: CASRRGLLAGGITGELFF.

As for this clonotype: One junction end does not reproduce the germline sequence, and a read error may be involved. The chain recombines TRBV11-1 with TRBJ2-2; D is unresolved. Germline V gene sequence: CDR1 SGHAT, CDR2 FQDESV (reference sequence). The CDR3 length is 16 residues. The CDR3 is CAGSIAPTASTGELFF. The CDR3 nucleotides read TGTGCCGGCAGCATCGCCCCGACTGCGTCGACCGGGGAGCTGTTTTTT.

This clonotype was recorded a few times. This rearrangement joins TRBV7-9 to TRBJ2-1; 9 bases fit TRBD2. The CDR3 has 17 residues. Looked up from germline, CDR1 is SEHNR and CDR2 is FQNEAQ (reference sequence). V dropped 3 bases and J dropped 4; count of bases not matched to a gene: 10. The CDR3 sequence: CASSLGSGGVFYNEQFF. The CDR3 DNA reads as TGTGCCAGCAGCTTGGGTAGCGGGGGTGTTTTTTACAATGAGCAGTTCTTC.

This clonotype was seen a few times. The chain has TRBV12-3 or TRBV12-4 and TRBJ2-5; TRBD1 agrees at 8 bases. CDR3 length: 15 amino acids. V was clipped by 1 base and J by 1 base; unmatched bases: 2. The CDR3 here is CASSLVTGGQETQYF. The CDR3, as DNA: TGTGCCAGCAGTTTAGTCACAGGGGGCCAAGAGACCCAGTACTTC.

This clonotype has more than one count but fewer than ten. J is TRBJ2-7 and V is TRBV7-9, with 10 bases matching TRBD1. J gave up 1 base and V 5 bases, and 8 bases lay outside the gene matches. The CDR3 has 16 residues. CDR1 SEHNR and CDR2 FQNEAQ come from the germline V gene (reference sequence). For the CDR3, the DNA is TGTGCCAGCAGCCACCCCCGGGACAGGGGATCCTACGAGCAGTACTTC. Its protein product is CASSHPRDRGSYEQYF. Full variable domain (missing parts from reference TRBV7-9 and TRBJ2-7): DTGVSQNPRHKITKRGQNVTFRCDPISEHNRLYWYRQTLGQGPEFLTYFQNEAQLEKSRLLSDRFSAERPKGSFSTLEIQRTEQGDSAMYLCASSHPRDRGSYEQYFGPGTRLTVT.

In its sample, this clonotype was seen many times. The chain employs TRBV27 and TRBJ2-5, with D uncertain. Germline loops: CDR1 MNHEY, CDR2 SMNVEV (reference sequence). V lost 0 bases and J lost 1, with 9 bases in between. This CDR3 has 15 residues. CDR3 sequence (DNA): TGTGCCAGCAGTTTATCGGCGTACCGCCAAGAGACCCAGTACTTC. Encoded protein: CASSLSAYRQETQYF.

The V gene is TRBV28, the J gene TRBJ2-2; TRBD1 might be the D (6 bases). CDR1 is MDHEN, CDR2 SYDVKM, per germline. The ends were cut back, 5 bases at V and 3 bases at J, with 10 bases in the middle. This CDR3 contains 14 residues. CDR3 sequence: CASSNRDYTGELFF. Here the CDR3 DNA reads TGTGCCAGCAGTAACAGGGATTACACCGGGGAGCTGTTTTTT.

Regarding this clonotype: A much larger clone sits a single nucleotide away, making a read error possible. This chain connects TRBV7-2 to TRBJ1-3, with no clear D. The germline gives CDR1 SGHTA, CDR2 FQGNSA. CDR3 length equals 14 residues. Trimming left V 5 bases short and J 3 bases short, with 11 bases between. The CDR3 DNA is TGTACCAGCAGCCAAACTACAATTGGAAACACCATATATTTT. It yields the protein CTSSQTTIGNTIYF.